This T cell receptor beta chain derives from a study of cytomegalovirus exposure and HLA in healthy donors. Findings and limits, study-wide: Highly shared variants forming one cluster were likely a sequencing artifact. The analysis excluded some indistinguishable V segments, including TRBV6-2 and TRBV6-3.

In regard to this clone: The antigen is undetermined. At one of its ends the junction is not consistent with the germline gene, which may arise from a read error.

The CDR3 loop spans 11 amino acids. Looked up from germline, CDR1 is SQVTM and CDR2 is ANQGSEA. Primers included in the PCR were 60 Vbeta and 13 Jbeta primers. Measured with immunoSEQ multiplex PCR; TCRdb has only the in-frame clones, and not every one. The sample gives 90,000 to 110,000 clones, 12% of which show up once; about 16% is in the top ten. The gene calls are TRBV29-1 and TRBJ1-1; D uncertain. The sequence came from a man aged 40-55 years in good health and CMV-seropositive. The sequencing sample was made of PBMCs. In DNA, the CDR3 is TGCAGCGTTAGATTGAAAACTGAAGCTTTCTTC. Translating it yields CSVRLKTEAFF.